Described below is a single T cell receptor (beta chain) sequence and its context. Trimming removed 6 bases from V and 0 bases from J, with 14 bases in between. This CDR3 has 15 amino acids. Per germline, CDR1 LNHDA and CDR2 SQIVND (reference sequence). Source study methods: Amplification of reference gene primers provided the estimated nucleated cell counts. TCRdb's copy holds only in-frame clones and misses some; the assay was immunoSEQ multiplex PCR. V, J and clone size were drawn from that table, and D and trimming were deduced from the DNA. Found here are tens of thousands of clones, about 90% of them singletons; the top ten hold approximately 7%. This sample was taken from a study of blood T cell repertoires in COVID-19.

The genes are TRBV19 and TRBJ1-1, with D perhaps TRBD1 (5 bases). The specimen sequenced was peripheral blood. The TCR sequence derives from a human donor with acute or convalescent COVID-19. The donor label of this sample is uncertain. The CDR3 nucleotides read TGTGCCAGTAGAGTGAGGCCGGGGGTGAACACTGAAGCTTTCTTT. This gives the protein CASRVRPGVNTEAFF.